The 16 T cell receptor beta chains given below trace back to one sample, sequenced in a study of multiple sclerosis patients with progressive multifocal leukoencephalopathy. Here immunoSEQ multiplex PCR was the method, and the copy in TCRdb shows in-frame clones only, minus some. The repertoire has tens of thousands of clones, roughly 86% of them found once; the top ten carry approximately 1.4%. Time point indicated: more than 5 months of natalizumab therapy. This specimen was PBMCs, taken from a patient treated with natalizumab. All receptors derive from a human donor with multiple sclerosis.

The chain joins TRBV6-1 to TRBJ1-5; D remains ambiguous. The V gene's germline CDR1 is MNHNS and CDR2 SASEGT. The CDR3 extends over 19 amino acids. V gave up 1 base and J gave up 0 bases, with 19 bases separating them. The CDR3 nucleotides are TGTGCCAGCAGTGAAGGATTCGGCGGGCGGACTTATAGCAATCAGCCCCAGCATTTT. Encoded protein: CASSEGFGGRTYSNQPQHF.

The V gene is TRBV5-6, the J gene TRBJ2-7, with D tentatively TRBD1 or TRBD2 (6 bases each). With 2 bases removed from V and 6 bases from J, the gap between germline ends came to 12 bases. Germline V CDR1 and CDR2: SGHDT, YYEEEE. This CDR3 has 13 amino acids. As DNA, the CDR3 is TGTGCCAGCAGCTTTGGGGGGCGGTCCGAGCAGTACTTC. Protein product: CASSFGGRSEQYF.

The chain combines TRBV5-1 with TRBJ1-2; no clear D. Germline CDR1 reads SGHRS; CDR2 reads YFSETQ. Trimming cost V 7 bases and J 6 bases, with 10 bases left between them. This CDR3 comprises 11 residues. DNA of the CDR3: TGCGCCAGCTCCATCGGGGATGGCTACACCTTC. This codes for CASSIGDGYTF. The full variable domain, its missing parts supplied by reference TRBV5-1 and TRBJ1-2, is KAGVTQTPRYLIKTRGQQVTLSCSPISGHRSVSWYQQTPGQGLQFLFEYFSETQRNKGNFPGRFSGRQFSNSRSEMNVSTLELGDSALYLCASSIGDGYTFGSGTRLTVV.

This clone appeared a single time. The rearrangement joins TRBV5-4 to TRBJ2-2; D call uncertain. V was cut by 0 bases and J by 4 bases, with 4 bases left in between. The germline gives CDR1 SGHNT, CDR2 YYREEE (reference sequence). The CDR3 loop spans 13 amino acids. The CDR3 DNA reads as TGTGCCAGCAGCTTGGACCCCACCGGGGAGCTGTTTTTT. Translated: CASSLDPTGELFF. Together with reference TRBV5-4 and TRBJ2-2, the CDR3 gives the full variable domain: ETGVTQSPTHLIKTRGQQVTLRCSSQSGHNTVSWYQQALGQGPQFIFQYYREEENGRGNFPPRFSGLQFPNYSSELNVNALELDDSALYLCASSLDPTGELFFGEGSRLTVL.

The chain couples TRBV13 to TRBJ1-1, with D possibly matching TRBD1 (6 bases). V was cut by 2 bases and J by 2 bases, with 12 bases left in between. The CDR3 loop spans 15 amino acids. Germline CDR1 is PRHDT and CDR2 is FYEKMQ (reference sequence). CDR3 loop: CASSLRGQTNTEAFF. The DNA of the CDR3 is TGTGCCAGCAGCTTACGCGGACAGACTAACACTGAAGCTTTCTTT.

The rearrangement links TRBV29-1 to TRBJ1-1; D call uncertain. V was shortened by 3 bases and J by 1 base, with 12 bases between the two germline ends. The CDR3 runs 14 residues. CDR1 and CDR2 (germline): SQVTM, ANQGSEA. CDR3 sequence (DNA): TGCAGCGTTGAGAATCCTCTGGGGAACACTGAAGCTTTCTTT. This codes for CSVENPLGNTEAFF.

The chain carries TRBV2 and TRBJ1-3; D is undetermined. Between the trimmed V and J ends, which lost 2 bases and 8 bases, there was a span of 4 bases. CDR3 length equals 11 residues. Germline V lookup: CDR1 SNHLY, CDR2 FYNNEI. CDR3: CASSEFDTIYF. The CDR3 nucleotides are TGTGCCAGCAGTGAATTCGACACCATATATTTT.

The J gene is TRBJ2-5, the V gene TRBV30; 14 nucleotides line up with TRBD2. The CDR3 runs to 15 residues. With 3 bases clipped from V and 4 bases from J, the junction kept 4 bases outside the gene matches. The germline V gene encodes CDR1 GTSNPN and CDR2 SVGIG (reference sequence). The CDR3 here is CAWRMGLAGAETQYF. CDR3 in DNA: TGTGCCTGGAGGATGGGACTAGCGGGAGCAGAGACCCAGTACTTC. Full variable domain (missing parts from reference TRBV30 and TRBJ2-5): SQTIHQWPATLVQPVGSPLSLECTVEGTSNPNLYWYRQAAGRGLQLLFYSVGIGQISSEVPQNLSASRPQDRQFILSSKKLLLSDSGFYLCAWRMGLAGAETQYFGPGTRLLVL.

V is TRBV5-1 and J is TRBJ2-1; the D gene could be TRBD1 or TRBD2 (6 bases each). Per the germline V gene, CDR1 is SGHRS and CDR2 is YFSETQ. The ends were cut back, 4 bases at V and 6 bases at J, with 14 bases in the middle. The length of the CDR3 is 14 residues. This chain's CDR3 is CASSPRTAGNEQFF. The CDR3 nucleotides are TGCGCCAGCAGCCCGAGGACAGCGGGCAATGAGCAGTTCTTC.

The chain couples TRBV2 to TRBJ1-2; TRBD1 matches 7 bases. Losses at the gene ends were 4 bases for V and 7 bases for J; bases not matched to a gene: 6. CDR1 and CDR2 from the germline V gene are SNHLY and FYNNEI. This CDR3 region has 13 residues. The CDR3 nucleotides read TGTGCCAGCAGTGTAGGGGGCTTGTCTGGCTACACCTTC. Translating it yields CASSVGGLSGYTF.

This rearrangement joins TRBV7-9 to TRBJ1-2; TRBD1 aligns across 9 bases. Germline V gene data show CDR1 as SEHNR and CDR2 as FQNEAQ (reference sequence). V lost 1 base to trimming and J lost 7 bases; unmatched junction nucleotides: 4. This CDR3 has 14 amino acids. CDR3 region: CASSLVTGGLGYTF. In DNA form, the CDR3 reads TGTGCCAGCAGCTTAGTGACAGGGGGTCTTGGCTACACCTTC.

V usage is TRBV4-1 and J usage is TRBJ2-1; D remains unclear. Germline V gene lookup returns CDR1 MGHRA and CDR2 YSYEKL. Trimming removed 0 bases from V and 14 bases from J, with 11 bases in between. This CDR3 contains 12 residues. The CDR3 nucleotides are TGCGCCAGCAGCCAAGAGTCTAGTGGTGAGTTCTTC. Protein product: CASSQESSGEFF.

The chain combines TRBV9 with TRBJ2-1, with 11 bases aligning to TRBD2. Germline V gene lookup returns CDR1 SGDLS and CDR2 YYNGEE. V gave up 0 bases and J gave up 6 bases; unmatched junction bases: 5. CDR3 size: 16 residues. The CDR3 here is CASSVDTSGSRNEQFF. The CDR3 bases are TGTGCCAGCAGCGTAGACACTAGCGGGAGCCGCAATGAGCAGTTCTTC.

This chain links TRBV29-1 with TRBJ1-1; D is unclear. Looked up from germline, CDR1 is SQVTM and CDR2 is ANQGSEA. This CDR3 region has 12 residues. The CDR3 is CIIHSSFGKAFF. The CDR3 nucleotides read TGCATCATTCACTCGTCCTTCGGTAAAGCTTTCTTT.

This clone was found once. This chain joins TRBV2 and TRBJ1-1; no clear D gene. V was trimmed by 5 bases and J by 3 bases, leaving 7 bases between them. This CDR3 region has 12 residues. Germline V gene sequence: CDR1 SNHLY, CDR2 FYNNEI. The CDR3 loop is CASSRHDTEAFF. In nucleotides, the CDR3 is TGTGCCAGCAGTCGACATGACACTGAAGCTTTCTTT. Supplemented by reference TRBV2 and TRBJ1-1, the full variable domain reads EPEVTQTPSHQVTQMGQEVILRCVPISNHLYFYWYRQILGQKVEFLVSFYNNEISEKSEIFDDQFSVERPDGSNFTLKIRSTKLEDSAMYFCASSRHDTEAFFGQGTRLTVV.

The J gene is TRBJ2-7, the V gene TRBV4-3; 7 nucleotides line up with TRBD1. Germline values: CDR1 LGHNA, CDR2 YSLEER. This CDR3 contains 13 residues. V lost 5 bases, J lost 1 base, and 2 bases stayed unmatched. The CDR3 spells CASSLGQSYEQYF. CDR3 sequence (DNA): TGCGCCAGCAGCTTGGGACAGTCCTACGAGCAGTACTTC.